This TCR beta chain was sequenced in a study of blood T cell repertoires in COVID-19. The table lists this clone with a count of one. CDR3 size: 12 residues. Germline V gene lookup returns CDR1 SQVTM and CDR2 ANQGSEA. V was clipped by 4 bases and J by 0 bases, with 4 bases between them. TCRdb's copy holds only in-frame clones and misses some; the assay was immunoSEQ multiplex PCR. The sample has 310,000 or so clones; about nine tenths are singletons. The participants were between about 18 and 89 years old and came from 20 to 30 US areas. The sequencing sample was made of PBMCs or T cells enriched from blood (not recorded which). This TCR came from a woman younger than 35 who had recovered from COVID-19. The chain carries TRBV29-1 and TRBJ1-3; D unclear. CDR3 in amino acids: CSVGSSGNTIYF. Written as DNA, the CDR3 is TGCAGCGTTGGCAGCTCTGGAAACACCATATATTTT.